A selection of T cell receptor beta chains follows, all from one sample in a study of T cells in tumors after PD-1 blockade. The method was immunoSEQ multiplex PCR; TCRdb's version includes in-frame clones alone and lacks a portion of them. The repertoire has about 14,000 clones, around four fifths of them found once; the top ten carry around 25%. Sequenced material: PBMCs, taken after anti-PD-1 treatment. All receptors derive from a human donor with basal cell carcinoma. Both conserved end residues are part of each CDR3. The D gene is left open where the match is weak. Not all rows give a size; the values are once, few, many and, for expanded clones, a class.

cdr3_aa cdr3_nt v_call d_call j_call clone_size
CSAQGEKGYTF TGCAGTGCTCAGGGGGAAAAGGGCTACACCTTC TRBV20-1 TRBD1 TRBJ1-2 -
CAISGGGLAVPSYNEQFF TGTGCCATCAGTGGGGGGGGACTAGCGGTCCCCTCCTACAATGAGCAGTTCTTC TRBV10-3 TRBD2 TRBJ2-1 once
CASSLSRDTTQYF TGTGCCAGCAGCTTATCAAGGGACACTACGCAGTATTTT TRBV7-3 - TRBJ2-3 -
CASTRGGLAGGTPTHTQYF TGTGCCAGCACCCGGGGCGGACTAGCGGGAGGGACCCCGACCCATACGCAGTATTTT TRBV5-5 TRBD2 TRBJ2-3 -
CASSSGPGLTGRNIQYF TGTGCCAGCAGCTCCGGGCCCGGATTAACGGGGAGGAACATTCAGTACTTC TRBV21-1 - TRBJ2-4 -
CSVTDRFYEQYF TGCAGCGTGACGGACAGGTTCTACGAGCAGTACTTC TRBV29-1 TRBD1 TRBJ2-7 -
CASSFIDRNYEQYF TGTGCCAGCAGTTTCATAGACAGAAACTACGAGCAGTACTTC TRBV28 - TRBJ2-7 -
CAWNHRDRDNSPLHF TGTGCCTGGAACCACCGGGACAGGGATAATTCACCCCTCCACTTT TRBV30 TRBD1 TRBJ1-6 few
CASSYRASYEQYF TGTGCCAGCAGTTACCGGGCTTCCTACGAGCAGTACTTC TRBV6-5 - TRBJ2-7 -
CASTPWVAGGRETQYF TGTGCCAGCACCCCTTGGGTAGCGGGAGGTCGAGAGACCCAGTACTTC TRBV7-9 TRBD2 TRBJ2-5 -
CASSQVGSYGYTF TGCGCCAGCAGCCAAGTAGGTTCCTATGGCTACACCTTC TRBV4-1 - TRBJ1-2 -
CASSAGLAGAGEQFF TGTGCCAGCAGTGCGGGACTAGCGGGGGCGGGGGAGCAGTTCTTC TRBV2 TRBD2 TRBJ2-1 -
CASSLSGTPHNQPQHF TGTGCCAGCAGCTTATCCGGGACACCCCATAATCAGCCCCAGCATTTT TRBV7-2 - TRBJ1-5 -
CASSWGHLNYGYTF TGTGCCAGCAGTTGGGGACACCTGAACTATGGCTACACCTTC TRBV28 - TRBJ1-2 once
CASSKGVSTGGMRTEAFF TGTGCCAGCAGCAAAGGAGTGTCGACAGGGGGAATGAGGACTGAAGCTTTCTTT TRBV21-1 - TRBJ1-1 -
CASSVSWGHGELFF TGTGCCAGCAGCGTATCGTGGGGGCACGGGGAGCTGTTTTTT TRBV9 - TRBJ2-2 -
CASSPRDRREGNQPQHF TGTGCCAGCTCACCCCGGGACAGAAGGGAGGGCAATCAGCCCCAGCATTTT TRBV18 TRBD1 TRBJ1-5 -
CASSPISGRTGNEQFF TGTGCCAGCAGCCCCATAAGCGGGAGGACGGGCAATGAGCAGTTCTTC TRBV14 TRBD2 TRBJ2-1 -
CASSPSWGGGYGYTF TGCGCCAGCAGCCCCTCGTGGGGCGGGGGGTATGGCTACACCTTC TRBV4-1 - TRBJ1-2 -
CASSYRGRRTEAFF TGTGCCAGCAGTTACAGGGGGAGACGGACTGAAGCTTTCTTT TRBV28 TRBD1 TRBJ1-1 -
CASSEGGYGYTF TGTGCCAGCAGTGAAGGGGGCTATGGCTACACCTTC TRBV6-1 - TRBJ1-2 -
CASSSGAGSNEKLFF TGTGCCAGCAGTTCTGGGGCCGGCTCTAATGAAAAACTGTTTTTT TRBV9 - TRBJ1-4 medium-sized
CASSILGTGGNEQFF TGTGCCAGTAGTATCCTGGGGACAGGGGGAAATGAGCAGTTCTTC TRBV19 TRBD1 TRBJ2-1 -
CASSQGILRREGRYEQYF TGCGCCAGCAGCCAAGGAATCCTTCGGAGGGAGGGCCGGTACGAGCAGTACTTC TRBV4-1 TRBD2 TRBJ2-7 -